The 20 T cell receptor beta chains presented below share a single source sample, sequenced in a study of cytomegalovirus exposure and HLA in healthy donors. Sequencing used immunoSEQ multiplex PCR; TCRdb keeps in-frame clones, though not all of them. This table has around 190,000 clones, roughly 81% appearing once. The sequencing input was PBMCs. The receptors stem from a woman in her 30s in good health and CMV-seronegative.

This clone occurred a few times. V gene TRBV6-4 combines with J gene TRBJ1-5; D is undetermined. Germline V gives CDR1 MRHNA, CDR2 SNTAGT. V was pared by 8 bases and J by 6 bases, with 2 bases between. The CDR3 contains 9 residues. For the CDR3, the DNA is TGTGCCAGCCGTCAGCCCCAGCATTTT. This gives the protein CASRQPQHF.

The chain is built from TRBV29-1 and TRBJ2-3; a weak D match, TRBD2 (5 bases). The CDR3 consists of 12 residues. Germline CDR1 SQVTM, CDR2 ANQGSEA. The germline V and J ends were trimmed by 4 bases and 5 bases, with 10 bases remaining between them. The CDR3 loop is CSVGEGVDTQYF. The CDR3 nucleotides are TGCAGCGTTGGAGAGGGAGTAGATACGCAGTATTTT.

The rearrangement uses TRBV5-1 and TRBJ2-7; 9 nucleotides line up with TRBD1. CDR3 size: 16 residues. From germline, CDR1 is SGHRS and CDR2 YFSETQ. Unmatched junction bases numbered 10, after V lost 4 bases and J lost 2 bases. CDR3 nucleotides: TGCGCCAGCAGCCGACGCCCGGGACAGGGCCCCTACGAGCAGTACTTC. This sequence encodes CASSRRPGQGPYEQYF.

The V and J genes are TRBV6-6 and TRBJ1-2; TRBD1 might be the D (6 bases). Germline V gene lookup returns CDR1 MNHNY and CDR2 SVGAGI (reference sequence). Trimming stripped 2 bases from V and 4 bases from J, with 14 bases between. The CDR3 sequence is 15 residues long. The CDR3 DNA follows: TGTGCCAGCAGTTACAATAGGGGGGGAGGCTATGGCTACACCTTC. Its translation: CASSYNRGGGYGYTF.

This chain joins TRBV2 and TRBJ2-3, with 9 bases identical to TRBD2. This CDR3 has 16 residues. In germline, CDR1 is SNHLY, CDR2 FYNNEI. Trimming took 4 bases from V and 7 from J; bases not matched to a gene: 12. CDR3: CASSARSGGNPHTQYF. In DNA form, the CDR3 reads TGTGCCAGCAGTGCTAGAAGCGGGGGGAATCCCCATACGCAGTATTTT.

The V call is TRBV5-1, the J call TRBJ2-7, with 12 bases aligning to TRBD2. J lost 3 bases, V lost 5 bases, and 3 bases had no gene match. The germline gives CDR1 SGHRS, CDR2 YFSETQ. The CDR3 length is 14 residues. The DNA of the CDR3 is TGCGCCAGCAGTTGGACTAGCGGGGTCTACGAGCAGTACTTC. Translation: CASSWTSGVYEQYF. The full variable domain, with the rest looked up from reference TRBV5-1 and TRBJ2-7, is KAGVTQTPRYLIKTRGQQVTLSCSPISGHRSVSWYQQTPGQGLQFLFEYFSETQRNKGNFPGRFSGRQFSNSRSEMNVSTLELGDSALYLCASSWTSGVYEQYFGPGTRLTVT.

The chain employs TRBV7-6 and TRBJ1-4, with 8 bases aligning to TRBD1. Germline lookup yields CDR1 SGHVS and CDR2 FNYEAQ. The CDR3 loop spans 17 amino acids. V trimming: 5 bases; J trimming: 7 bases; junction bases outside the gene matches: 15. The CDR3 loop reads CASSATGGRGPSEKLFF. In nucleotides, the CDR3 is TGTGCCAGCAGCGCTACAGGGGGAAGGGGGCCTAGTGAAAAACTGTTTTTT.

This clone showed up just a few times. CDR3 in amino acids: CASSSTAYEQYF. DNA for the CDR3: TGTGCCAGCAGCTCCACAGCCTACGAGCAGTACTTC. V is TRBV28 and J is TRBJ2-7; D unclear. This CDR3 contains 12 residues. Trimming took off 6 bases at V and 2 bases at J, with 8 bases between the two ends. Germline V gene lookup returns CDR1 MDHEN and CDR2 SYDVKM. Variable domain in full (rest from reference TRBV28 and TRBJ2-7): DVKVTQSSRYLVKRTGEKVFLECVQDMDHENMFWYRQDPGLGLRLIYFSYDVKMKEKGDIPEGYSVSREKKERFSLILESASTNQTSMYLCASSSTAYEQYFGPGTRLTVT.

CDR3 in amino acids: CASSIGRGRTGNQPQHF. DNA for the CDR3: TGTGCCAGCAGTATTGGAAGGGGAAGGACGGGCAATCAGCCCCAGCATTTT. J is TRBJ1-5 and V is TRBV2, with a possible D match to TRBD1 (5 bases). Germline V gives CDR1 SNHLY, CDR2 FYNNEI. The length of the CDR3 is 17 residues. With 5 bases removed from V and 2 bases from J, the gap between germline ends came to 19 bases. The full variable domain, its missing parts supplied by reference TRBV2 and TRBJ1-5, is EPEVTQTPSHQVTQMGQEVILRCVPISNHLYFYWYRQILGQKVEFLVSFYNNEISEKSEIFDDQFSVERPDGSNFTLKIRSTKLEDSAMYFCASSIGRGRTGNQPQHFGDGTRLSIL.

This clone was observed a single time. The CDR3 coding sequence is TGTGCCAGCAGGGAGGGACCACCTAAAAACATTCAGTACTTC. This translates into CASREGPPKNIQYF. The gene calls are TRBV2 and TRBJ2-4, with D maybe TRBD2 (6 bases). The CDR3 is 14 amino acids. Germline CDR1 SNHLY, CDR2 FYNNEI. Trimming removed 6 bases at V and 4 bases at J, with 13 bases between.

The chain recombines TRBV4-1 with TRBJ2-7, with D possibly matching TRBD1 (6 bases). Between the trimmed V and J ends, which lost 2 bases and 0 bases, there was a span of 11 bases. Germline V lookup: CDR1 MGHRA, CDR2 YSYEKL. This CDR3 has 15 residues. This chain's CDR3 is CASSQNTGISYEQYF. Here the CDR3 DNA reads TGCGCCAGCAGCCAAAATACAGGGATCTCCTACGAGCAGTACTTC.

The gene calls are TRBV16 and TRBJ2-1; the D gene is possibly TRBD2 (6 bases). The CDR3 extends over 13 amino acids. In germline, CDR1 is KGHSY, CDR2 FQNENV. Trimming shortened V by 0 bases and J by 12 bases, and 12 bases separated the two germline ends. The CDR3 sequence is CASSQSGTPGQFF. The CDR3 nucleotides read TGTGCCAGCAGCCAATCGGGGACTCCAGGGCAGTTCTTC.

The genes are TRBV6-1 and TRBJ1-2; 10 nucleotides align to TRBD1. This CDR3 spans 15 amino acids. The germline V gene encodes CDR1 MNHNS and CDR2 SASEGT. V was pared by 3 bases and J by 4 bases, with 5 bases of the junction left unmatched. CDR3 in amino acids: CASSEGQGLTYGYTF. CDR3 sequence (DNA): TGTGCCAGCAGTGAGGGACAGGGGTTGACCTATGGCTACACCTTC.

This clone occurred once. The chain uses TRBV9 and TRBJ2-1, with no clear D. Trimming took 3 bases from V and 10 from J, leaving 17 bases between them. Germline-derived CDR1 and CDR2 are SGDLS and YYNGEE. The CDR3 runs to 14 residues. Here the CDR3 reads CASSGGSSNREQFF. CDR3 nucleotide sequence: TGTGCCAGCAGCGGAGGCTCCTCCAACCGGGAGCAGTTCTTC.

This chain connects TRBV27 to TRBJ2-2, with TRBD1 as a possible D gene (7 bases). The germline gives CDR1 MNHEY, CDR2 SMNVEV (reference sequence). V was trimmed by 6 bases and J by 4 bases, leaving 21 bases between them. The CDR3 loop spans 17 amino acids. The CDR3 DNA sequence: TGTGCCAGCAGCAAACCACAGGGGCTAGCGATCACCGGGGAGCTGTTTTTT. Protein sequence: CASSKPQGLAITGELFF.

CDR3 amino acids: CSVVKGASRRTEAFF. The CDR3 nucleotides read TGCAGCGTTGTAAAAGGGGCTTCCCGACGTACTGAAGCTTTCTTT. The chain is built from TRBV29-1 and TRBJ1-1; a possible D gene is TRBD1 (5 bases). The CDR3 runs 15 residues. Trimming removed 4 bases at V and 5 bases at J, with 20 bases between. Looked up from germline, CDR1 is SQVTM and CDR2 is ANQGSEA.

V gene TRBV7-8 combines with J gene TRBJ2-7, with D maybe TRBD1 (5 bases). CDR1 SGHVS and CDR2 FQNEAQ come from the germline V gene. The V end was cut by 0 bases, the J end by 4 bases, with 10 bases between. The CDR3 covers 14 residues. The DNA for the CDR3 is TGTGCCAGCAGCTTAGCGGGGCAGGGTTACGAGCAGTACTTC. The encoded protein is CASSLAGQGYEQYF.

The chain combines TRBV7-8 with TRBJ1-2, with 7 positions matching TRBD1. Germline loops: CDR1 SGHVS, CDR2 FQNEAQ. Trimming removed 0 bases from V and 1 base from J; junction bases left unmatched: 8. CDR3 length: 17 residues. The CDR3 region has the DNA TGTGCCAGCAGCTTAGCGAGGTGGGACAGCGTTAACTATGGCTACACCTTC. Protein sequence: CASSLARWDSVNYGYTF.

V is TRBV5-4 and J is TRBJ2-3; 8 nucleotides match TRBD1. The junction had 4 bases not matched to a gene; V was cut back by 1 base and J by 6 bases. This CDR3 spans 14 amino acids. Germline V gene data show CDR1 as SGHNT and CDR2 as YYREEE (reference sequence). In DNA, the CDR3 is TGTGCCAGCAGCTTGAGACAGGGGATTGATACGCAGTATTTT. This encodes CASSLRQGIDTQYF.

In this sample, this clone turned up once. CDR3 nucleotide sequence: TGTGCCAGCTCACCGTTACAGGGGGCGCAAAATTCACCCCTCCACTTT. Protein product: CASSPLQGAQNSPLHF. The chain couples TRBV18 to TRBJ1-6, with TRBD1 identical over 9 bases. Germline loops: CDR1 KGHSH, CDR2 LQKENI. V lost 3 bases, J lost 7 bases, and 7 bases stayed unmatched. The CDR3 is 16 amino acids. The full variable domain, completed using reference TRBV18 and TRBJ1-6, is NAGVMQNPRHLVRRRGQEARLRCSPMKGHSHVYWYRQLPEEGLKFMVYLQKENIIDESGMPKERFSAEFPKEGPSILRIQQVVRGDSAAYFCASSPLQGAQNSPLHFGNGTRLTVT.